One and the same sample provided the 9 T cell receptor beta chains below, sequenced in a study of response to subunit inactivated influenza vaccine. TCRdb reanalysed the RT-PCR reads using MiXCR and keeps one entry per CDR3 protein. The sample includes approximately 500,000 distinct CDR3 sequences, 10% to 15% of them seen just once. Sequenced material: PBMCs from blood, taken 40 to 50 days after vaccination. These receptors were obtained from a man aged 45 to 65 who received an inactivated influenza vaccine.

The V gene is TRBV12-3 or TRBV12-4, the J gene TRBJ1-6, with unresolved D. V lost 7 bases and J lost 8, with 12 bases in between. The CDR3 contains 13 residues. Here the CDR3 DNA reads TGTGCCAGCAAGGTTCAAAAAGATTCACCCCTCCACTTT. This codes for CASKVQKDSPLHF.

This clonotype was picked up many times. This chain joins TRBV4-2 and TRBJ2-1, with 8 positions matching TRBD2. Germline V gene data show CDR1 as LGHNA and CDR2 as YNFKEQ. V was clipped by 6 bases and J by 3 bases; unmatched bases: 10. The CDR3 is 16 residues long. CDR3 sequence reads: CASSLAGGRLYNEQFF. DNA of the CDR3: TGTGCCAGCAGTCTCGCGGGGGGCCGACTCTACAATGAGCAGTTCTTC.

The chain combines TRBV7-9 with TRBJ1-6; 8 nucleotides agree with TRBD1. CDR3 size: 15 residues. CDR1 and CDR2 (germline): SEHNR, FQNEAQ (reference sequence). V was pared by 5 bases and J by 10 bases, with 10 bases of the junction left unmatched. Here the CDR3 DNA reads TGTGCCAGCAGCAAAGGACAGGGATCGGAATCACCCCTCCACTTT. It codes for CASSKGQGSESPLHF.

J is TRBJ2-7 and V is TRBV28, with D perhaps TRBD1 (6 bases). In germline, CDR1 is MDHEN, CDR2 SYDVKM. The CDR3 sequence is 21 residues long. Deletions cut 3 bases from V and 0 bases from J, with 30 bases between. The CDR3 nucleotides read TGTGCCAGCAGTTTTGTTTCAGCGGACAGTACTTACTCCTACGACTCCTACGAGCAGTACTTC. This sequence encodes CASSFVSADSTYSYDSYEQYF.

V gene TRBV12-3 or TRBV12-4 combines with J gene TRBJ2-7, with 15 bases that match TRBD2. The CDR3 sequence is 16 residues long. V was pared by 7 bases and J by 2 bases, with 6 bases of the junction left unmatched. CDR3 nucleotide sequence: TGTGCCAGCACCCCGGGACTAGCGGGGGGCCCCTACGAGCAGTACTTC. Translating it yields CASTPGLAGGPYEQYF.

This clonotype was recorded a few times. The chain links TRBV11-2 to TRBJ2-5, with D perhaps matching TRBD2 (6 bases). V was cut by 2 bases and J by 1 base, with 11 bases left in between. Germline-derived CDR1 and CDR2 are SGHAT and FQNNGV. The CDR3 runs to 15 residues. The CDR3: CASSLIAGFQETQYF. In DNA form, the CDR3 reads TGTGCCAGCAGCTTAATCGCGGGGTTCCAAGAGACCCAGTACTTC.

This clonotype was detected only a few times. The chain combines TRBV5-1 with TRBJ2-2, with 7 bases identical to TRBD1. The V and J ends lost 6 bases and 0 bases, in that order; junction bases with no gene match: 5. This CDR3 region has 15 residues. The V gene's germline CDR1 is SGHRS and CDR2 YFSETQ. Here the CDR3 DNA reads TGCGCCAGCAAACGGGACAGAACGAACACCGGGGAGCTGTTTTTT. Protein: CASKRDRTNTGELFF.

This rearrangement joins TRBV20-1 to TRBJ2-7; 9 bases map to TRBD1. Germline trimming cut 3 bases from V and 5 bases from J; bases unmatched to any gene: 14. The CDR3 spans 16 residues. Germline assignment: CDR1 DFQATT and CDR2 SNEGSKA (reference sequence). CDR3: CSARLAHYRGRDEQYF. CDR3 sequence (DNA): TGCAGTGCTAGGTTGGCCCACTACAGGGGGCGGGACGAGCAGTACTTC.

This rearrangement joins TRBV12-3 or TRBV12-4 to TRBJ2-7, with TRBD1 identical over 8 bases. V shed 6 bases, J shed 0 bases, and the junction held 4 bases outside the gene matches. This CDR3 comprises 14 residues. The CDR3 region is CASREQGVSYEQYF. As DNA, the CDR3 is TGTGCCAGCAGGGAACAGGGGGTCTCCTACGAGCAGTACTTC.